What follows are 28 T cell receptor beta chains derived from one specimen sequenced in a study of T cells in tuberculosis. Sorting used thawed, overnight-rested PBMC stained with anti-CD3, a viability dye and GMM-loaded CD1B tetramer. The lipid loaded on the CD1B tetramers was C32 glucose monomycolate from Rhodococcus equi. Method: immunoSEQ multiplex PCR; TCRdb's copy keeps in-frame clones and lacks some. The sample shows about 58,000 clones, roughly 88% of them seen only once. Sequencing was performed on CD1b-GMM tetramer-negative cells sorted from PBMCs. The receptor source for this set is an adult woman with latent tuberculosis.

This clone appeared once. This rearrangement joins TRBV5-6 to TRBJ1-2; 8 bases are shared with TRBD1. This CDR3 has 15 residues. Germline values: CDR1 SGHDT, CDR2 YYEEEE. The J segment lost 7 bases and the V segment lost 4 bases, leaving 12 bases of the junction unmatched. CDR3 sequence reads: CASSPYPGQGSGYTF. The CDR3 nucleotides are TGTGCCAGCAGCCCTTACCCCGGACAGGGCTCTGGCTACACCTTC. Drawing the rest from reference TRBV5-6 and TRBJ1-2, the complete variable domain is DAGVTQSPTHLIKTRGQQVTLRCSPKSGHDTVSWYQQALGQGPQFIFQYYEEEERQRGNFPDRFSGHQFPNYSSELNVNALLLGDSALYLCASSPYPGQGSGYTFGSGTRLTVV.

This rearrangement joins TRBV30 to TRBJ2-5; TRBD1 aligns across 7 bases. The V and J ends lost 5 bases and 4 bases, in that order; junction bases with no gene match: 7. The CDR3 spans 13 residues. From germline, CDR1 is GTSNPN and CDR2 SVGIG (reference sequence). The CDR3 coding sequence is TGTGCCTGGGGAAAGGGGGCCGTAGAGACCCAGTACTTC. Encoded protein: CAWGKGAVETQYF.

The chain combines TRBV7-3 with TRBJ1-1; D is ambiguous. V lost 3 bases, J lost 2 bases, and 4 bases lay in between. The CDR3 totals 12 residues. Germline assignment: CDR1 SGHTA and CDR2 FQGTGA. Written as DNA, the CDR3 is TGTGCCAGCAGCTTTGGCAACACTGAAGCTTTCTTT. Amino acids: CASSFGNTEAFF.

This chain uses TRBV30 with TRBJ2-7, with 9 bases identical to TRBD2. J gave up 6 bases and V 4 bases, and 13 bases lay outside the gene matches. CDR1 is GTSNPN and CDR2 is SVGIG in the germline V gene (reference sequence). The CDR3 runs to 15 residues. In nucleotides, the CDR3 is TGTGCCTGGACCCCACCGCGGGGGGGTAGATTCGAGCAGTACTTC. Residues: CAWTPPRGGRFEQYF. Combining the CDR3 with reference TRBV30 and TRBJ2-7 gives the whole variable domain SQTIHQWPATLVQPVGSPLSLECTVEGTSNPNLYWYRQAAGRGLQLLFYSVGIGQISSEVPQNLSASRPQDRQFILSSKKLLLSDSGFYLCAWTPPRGGRFEQYFGPGTRLTVT.

The chain links TRBV5-4 to TRBJ1-3, with D perhaps TRBD1 (6 bases). Trimming cost V 3 bases and J 0 bases, with 7 bases left between them. CDR3 size: 14 residues. CDR1 and CDR2 from the germline V gene are SGHNT and YYREEE (reference sequence). CDR3 sequence: CASSWGLSGNTIYF. Here the CDR3 DNA reads TGTGCCAGCAGCTGGGGGCTCTCTGGAAACACCATATATTTT. Looking up the rest from reference TRBV5-4 and TRBJ1-3 gives the full variable domain: ETGVTQSPTHLIKTRGQQVTLRCSSQSGHNTVSWYQQALGQGPQFIFQYYREEENGRGNFPPRFSGLQFPNYSSELNVNALELDDSALYLCASSWGLSGNTIYFGEGSWLTVV.

V usage is TRBV7-2 and J usage is TRBJ1-2; TRBD1 might be the D (6 bases). The CDR3 runs to 16 residues. Trimming took 5 bases from V and 4 from J, leaving 20 bases between them. Looked up from germline, CDR1 is SGHTA and CDR2 is FQGNSA. The DNA of the CDR3 is TGTGCCAGCAGCACATCAACAGGGAGGGAAGGCTATGGCTACACCTTC. Its translation is CASSTSTGREGYGYTF.

This chain joins TRBV28 and TRBJ2-1, with D tentatively TRBD2 (7 bases). The germline V gene has CDR1 MDHEN and CDR2 SYDVKM. This CDR3 is 15 amino acids long. V lost 1 base and J 5 bases, leaving 12 bases between the germline ends. CDR3: CASSLYGGANNEQFF. In DNA form, the CDR3 reads TGTGCCAGCAGTTTATATGGGGGGGCCAACAATGAGCAGTTCTTC.

The chain couples TRBV2 to TRBJ2-5, with D tentatively TRBD2 (6 bases). The CDR3 loop spans 15 amino acids. Trimming stripped 3 bases from V and 1 base from J, with 12 bases between. Germline V gives CDR1 SNHLY, CDR2 FYNNEI. The CDR3 protein is CASSDLVGLQETQYF. The CDR3 DNA reads as TGTGCCAGCAGTGACTTAGTGGGACTCCAAGAGACCCAGTACTTC.

This clone turned up a few times. V is TRBV18 and J is TRBJ2-7, with D possibly matching TRBD2 (6 bases). Per germline, CDR1 KGHSH and CDR2 LQKENI. CDR3 length equals 13 residues. V lost 2 bases, J lost 10 bases, and 15 bases lay in between. This chain's CDR3 is CASSPNTREAQYF. CDR3 nucleotide sequence: TGTGCCAGCTCACCAAATACAAGGGAGGCCCAGTACTTC.

The V and J genes are TRBV30 and TRBJ1-5, with TRBD1 as a possible D gene (6 bases). Trimming took off 0 bases at V and 0 bases at J, with 9 bases between the two ends. CDR1 and CDR2 from the germline V gene are GTSNPN and SVGIG (reference sequence). CDR3 size: 15 residues. The CDR3 nucleotides read TGTGCCTGGAGTGTACAGGGTTATAGCAATCAGCCCCAGCATTTT. It encodes CAWSVQGYSNQPQHF.

The CDR3 DNA reads TGTGCCAGCAGCTTAGATTACGGGATGAACACTGAAGCTTTCTTT. Residues: CASSLDYGMNTEAFF. The V gene is TRBV7-8, the J gene TRBJ1-1; D is unclear. Germline V gene data show CDR1 as SGHVS and CDR2 as FQNEAQ. Trimming took off 1 base at V and 0 bases at J, with 9 bases between the two ends. The CDR3 is 15 residues long.

The chain is built from TRBV4-1 and TRBJ2-7, with 7 bases identical to TRBD1. CDR1 MGHRA and CDR2 YSYEKL come from the germline V gene. V was pared by 2 bases and J by 9 bases, with 7 bases of the junction left unmatched. This CDR3 region has 13 residues. The DNA of the CDR3 is TGCGCCAGCAGCCAAACCGACAGGGAGCGGCAGTACTTC. Translated: CASSQTDRERQYF.

CDR3 region: CASTDLIYNEQFF. In DNA, the CDR3 is TGTGCCAGCACGGACTTGATCTACAATGAGCAGTTCTTC. The chain couples TRBV28 to TRBJ2-1; D possibly corresponds to TRBD2 (5 bases). The CDR3 is 13 amino acids. The germline gives CDR1 MDHEN, CDR2 SYDVKM. V dropped 7 bases and J dropped 3 bases, with 10 bases sitting between them.

CDR3 in amino acids: CASSLPGGFAFF. The CDR3 DNA is TGTGCCAGCAGTTTGCCGGGAGGGTTTGCTTTCTTT. The genes are TRBV6-5 and TRBJ1-1; D gene uncertain. The CDR3 runs to 12 residues. Germline V CDR1 and CDR2: MNHEY, SVGAGI. Deletions cut 4 bases from V and 11 bases from J, with 14 bases between.

The genes are TRBV10-3 and TRBJ2-1, with 12 nucleotides matching TRBD2. The CDR3 consists of 17 residues. The junction had 9 bases not matched to a gene; V was cut back by 5 bases and J by 4 bases. Germline loops: CDR1 ENHRY, CDR2 SYGVKD. This CDR3 reads CAISSSGLAGTYNEQFF. The CDR3 DNA reads as TGTGCCATCAGTTCGTCAGGACTAGCGGGGACATACAATGAGCAGTTCTTC.

The chain joins TRBV30 to TRBJ2-1; 9 nucleotides agree with TRBD2. After removal of 6 bases from V and 10 bases from J, the junction contained 13 bases not matched to a gene. The CDR3 consists of 14 residues. Per the germline V gene, CDR1 is GTSNPN and CDR2 is SVGIG (reference sequence). The CDR3 coding sequence is TGTGCCTGTAACCCGCGGCTAGCGGGAAGGGAGCAGTTCTTC. It codes for CACNPRLAGREQFF.

The J gene is TRBJ2-7, the V gene TRBV29-1, with 8 bases aligning to TRBD2. Germline V gene lookup returns CDR1 SQVTM and CDR2 ANQGSEA. This CDR3 comprises 16 residues. Trimming cost V 0 bases and J 2 bases; bases outside gene matches: 9. The CDR3 sequence is CSVEDLGGRSTYEQYF. The CDR3, as DNA: TGCAGCGTTGAAGATCTTGGCGGGAGGTCTACCTACGAGCAGTACTTC.

The J gene is TRBJ2-3, the V gene TRBV29-1, with 8 bases aligning to TRBD1. The CDR3 contains 11 residues. CDR1 SQVTM and CDR2 ANQGSEA come from the germline V gene. J was trimmed by 10 bases and V by 6 bases; bases with no gene match: 6. The CDR3 nucleotides read TGCAGCGTGGGAAAGGACAGGGCGCAGTATTTT. It encodes CSVGKDRAQYF.

The rearrangement joins TRBV19 to TRBJ2-7, with a weak D call TRBD1 (5 bases). The V gene's germline CDR1 is LNHDA and CDR2 SQIVND (reference sequence). CDR3 length: 13 amino acids. V lost 5 bases and J 0 bases, leaving 8 bases between the germline ends. The CDR3 loop is CASSPGASYEQYF. CDR3 bases: TGTGCCAGTAGTCCTGGGGCCTCCTACGAGCAGTACTTC.

The genes are TRBV28 and TRBJ2-2; TRBD2 agrees at 16 bases. Germline lookup yields CDR1 MDHEN and CDR2 SYDVKM. The CDR3 totals 19 residues. With 2 bases clipped from V and 7 bases from J, the junction kept 10 bases outside the gene matches. The DNA of the CDR3 is TGTGCCAGCAGTTTAAAGTCCGGGACTAGCGGGAGGGGTTACGGGGAGCTGTTTTTT. Its translation is CASSLKSGTSGRGYGELFF. The variable domain in full, completed from reference TRBV28 and TRBJ2-2, reads DVKVTQSSRYLVKRTGEKVFLECVQDMDHENMFWYRQDPGLGLRLIYFSYDVKMKEKGDIPEGYSVSREKKERFSLILESASTNQTSMYLCASSLKSGTSGRGYGELFFGEGSRLTVL.

In its sample, this clone was seen once. The chain recombines TRBV9 with TRBJ2-5; 9 bases fit TRBD2. The length of the CDR3 is 12 residues. V was pared by 5 bases and J by 4 bases, with 0 bases of the junction left unmatched. Germline CDR1 SGDLS, CDR2 YYNGEE. Here the CDR3 reads CASSSGGETQYF. CDR3 DNA: TGTGCCAGCAGTAGCGGGGGAGAGACCCAGTACTTC.

The rearrangement uses TRBV7-6 and TRBJ2-7; 10 nucleotides align to TRBD1. V was clipped by 1 base and J by 7 bases; unmatched bases: 7. CDR1 and CDR2 from the germline V gene are SGHVS and FNYEAQ. This CDR3 has 15 residues. The CDR3 coding sequence is TGTGCCAGCAGCTTAGAAGGGACAGGGGAAGGGGAGCAGTACTTC. Its protein product is CASSLEGTGEGEQYF.

This sequence joins TRBV14 and TRBJ2-5; 7 bases are shared with TRBD2. The tail of the sequence fits TRBJ2-7 better, so the J call may be wrong. Germline V CDR1 and CDR2: SGHDN, FVKESK. The CDR3 totals 18 residues. CDR3 sequence: CASSQGLAETIEIYEQYF. The CDR3 DNA follows: TGTGCCAGCAGCCAAGGGCTAGCGGAGACAATAGAAATATACGAGCAGTACTTC.

V is TRBV18 and J is TRBJ2-5; 10 bases match TRBD1. The junction had 12 bases not matched to a gene; V was cut back by 3 bases and J by 5 bases. This CDR3 is 17 amino acids long. Germline CDR1 reads KGHSH; CDR2 reads LQKENI. The CDR3 sequence is CASSPRYGTGVLETQYF. CDR3 coding DNA: TGTGCCAGCTCACCTCGTTACGGGACAGGGGTGTTGGAGACCCAGTACTTC.

This clone is a singleton in its sample. The rearrangement links TRBV6-5 to TRBJ2-2; D may be TRBD2 (6 bases). Germline V CDR1 and CDR2: MNHEY, SVGAGI. V was shortened by 2 bases and J by 5 bases, with 6 bases between the two germline ends. The CDR3 contains 13 residues. The DNA for the CDR3 is TGTGCCAGCAGTTACCGGGGGACCGGGGAGCTGTTTTTT. Residues: CASSYRGTGELFF.

CDR3 DNA: TGTGCCAGCAGCTTAGTAGGGGGGGCGGGTGAAGCTTTCTTT. Its translation is CASSLVGGAGEAFF. V gene TRBV7-2 combines with J gene TRBJ1-1; the D gene is possibly TRBD1 (6 bases). This CDR3 spans 14 amino acids. Germline assignment: CDR1 SGHTA and CDR2 FQGNSA. The V end lost 1 base, the J end lost 7 bases, and 13 bases lay between the germline ends.

This rearrangement joins TRBV30 to TRBJ2-2; D gene unclear. CDR1 and CDR2 from the germline V gene are GTSNPN and SVGIG (reference sequence). This CDR3 spans 13 amino acids. Trimming pared 2 bases from V and 7 bases from J, leaving 11 bases between. For the CDR3, the DNA is TGTGCCTGGAGTCGCGGTCGAGTCGGGGAGCTGTTTTTT. It encodes CAWSRGRVGELFF.

The gene calls are TRBV4-1 and TRBJ2-4; 9 bases are shared with TRBD2. This CDR3 has 15 amino acids. The V gene end was trimmed by 2 bases and the J gene end by 4 bases; junction bases not matched to a gene: 3. The germline CDR1 and CDR2 sequences are MGHRA and YSYEKL. Written as DNA, the CDR3 is TGCGCCAGCAGCCAACTAGCGGGGATAAAAAACATTCAGTACTTC. Encoded protein: CASSQLAGIKNIQYF.